This T cell receptor (beta chain) came from a study of blood T cell repertoires in COVID-19. Study-level background: Both acute and convalescent COVID-19 samples were obtained from the United States, Italy and Spain. PBMCs, B-cell-depleted T cells, or T cells were the source of the cDNA or gDNA that made up the material.

V dropped 2 bases and J dropped 9; count of bases not matched to a gene: 12. The germline V gene encodes CDR1 GTSNPN and CDR2 SVGIG (reference sequence). The CDR3 loop spans 16 amino acids. Per the original data handling: Cell counts per sample came from amplifying reference gene primers. Sequenced by immunoSEQ multiplex PCR; TCRdb stores in-frame clones only, minus some. D and trimming come from the DNA, and the V and J calls and clone size come from that table. The profile shows 150,000 to 200,000 clones, roughly four fifths of them singletons. This clonotype was sampled from a woman in her 30s with acute or convalescent COVID-19. This chain links TRBV30 with TRBJ1-5; TRBD1 matches 11 bases. The sequenced material came from peripheral blood. CDR3 protein: CAWSTRGTGGEMPQHF. The DNA of the CDR3 is TGTGCCTGGAGTACCCGGGGGACAGGGGGAGAAATGCCCCAGCATTTT.